The 20 T cell receptor beta chains given below trace back to one sample, sequenced in a study of blood T cells in healthy people across ages. Primed by a sample-barcoded 5' primer and a J-beta primer mix, a second PCR proceeded for about 7 to 11 cycles. MiXCR, run by TCRdb on the 5' RACE reads, gives a single entry per CDR3 protein. Of approximately 1.5 million distinct CDR3 sequences in the sample, about 32% were seen once. The sequencing input was blood. The receptors come from a woman in her 30s in good health.

The chain recombines TRBV24-1 with TRBJ2-3, with a weak D call TRBD1 (5 bases). Trimming stripped 4 bases from V and 0 bases from J, with 10 bases between. Germline V gene lookup returns CDR1 KGHDR and CDR2 SFDVKD. The CDR3 totals 15 residues. The CDR3 reads CATSETAPSTDTQYF. In nucleotides, the CDR3 is TGTGCCACCAGTGAGACAGCACCTAGCACAGATACGCAGTATTTT.

About this clonotype: A much larger clone is a single base away; this may be a read error. This sequence joins TRBV4-1 and TRBJ2-3, with TRBD1 matching over 7 bases. Germline V gene data show CDR1 as MGHRA and CDR2 as YSYEKL. CDR3 length equals 15 residues. The CDR3 reads CASSQEQGSPDAQYF. DNA of the CDR3: TGCGCCAGCAGCCAAGAACAGGGGTCCCCAGATGCGCAGTATTTT.

The sample holds a few counts of this clonotype. This rearrangement joins TRBV6-4 to TRBJ2-1, with D perhaps being TRBD1 or TRBD2 (5 bases each). The V and J ends lost 4 bases and 1 base respectively, with 17 bases between them. Germline V lookup: CDR1 MRHNA, CDR2 SNTAGT. The CDR3 has 17 residues. CDR3 loop: CASSASGRHPSYNEQFF. The CDR3 nucleotides are TGTGCCAGCAGTGCATCGGGGCGCCACCCATCCTACAATGAGCAGTTCTTC.

The rearrangement links TRBV7-6 to TRBJ2-1, with a possible D match to TRBD2 (5 bases). The CDR3 consists of 13 residues. In germline, CDR1 is SGHVS, CDR2 FNYEAQ. The V end lost 2 bases, the J end lost 8 bases, and 10 bases lay between the germline ends. The CDR3 sequence is CASSLSGNDEQFF. Here the CDR3 DNA reads TGTGCCAGCAGCTTATCGGGGAACGATGAGCAGTTCTTC.

V usage is TRBV29-1 and J usage is TRBJ2-3; D may correspond to TRBD1 or TRBD2 (5 bases each). Germline V gene sequence: CDR1 SQVTM, CDR2 ANQGSEA. The germline V and J ends were trimmed by 0 bases and 8 bases, with 12 bases remaining between them. The CDR3 loop spans 13 amino acids. CDR3 sequence: CSVEEGSGGTQYF. CDR3 bases: TGCAGCGTTGAAGAAGGTTCTGGGGGTACGCAGTATTTT.

The genes are TRBV20-1 and TRBJ1-5; a possible D gene is TRBD1 (5 bases). Germline-derived CDR1 and CDR2 are DFQATT and SNEGSKA (reference sequence). There are 15 residues in the CDR3. V lost 2 bases to trimming and J lost 0 bases, with 11 bases between them. The CDR3 region has the DNA TGCAGTGCTAGACCCCAGGGCGTTAGCAATCAGCCCCAGCATTTT. It codes for CSARPQGVSNQPQHF.

V is TRBV25-1 and J is TRBJ2-7; no firm D call. Per germline, CDR1 MGHDK and CDR2 SYGVNS. This CDR3 is 13 amino acids long. V lost 5 bases to trimming and J lost 2 bases, with 10 bases between them. The CDR3 reads CASSPPKAYEQYF. CDR3 in DNA: TGTGCCAGCAGTCCCCCCAAGGCCTACGAGCAGTACTTC.

This clonotype was found a few times. This rearrangement joins TRBV9 to TRBJ2-1, with TRBD1 matching over 8 bases. The V and J ends lost 4 bases and 3 bases, in that order; junction bases with no gene match: 3. The CDR3 is 14 amino acids. Per the germline V gene, CDR1 is SGDLS and CDR2 is YYNGEE. CDR3 sequence reads: CASSSDRVYNEQFF. Here the CDR3 DNA reads TGTGCCAGCAGCTCGGACAGGGTCTACAATGAGCAGTTCTTC. Drawing the rest from reference TRBV9 and TRBJ2-1, the complete variable domain is DSGVTQTPKHLITATGQRVTLRCSPRSGDLSVYWYQQSLDQGLQFLIQYYNGEERAKGNILERFSAQQFPDLHSELNLSSLELGDSALYFCASSSDRVYNEQFFGPGTRLTVL.

This clonotype was detected ten times or more. The chain carries TRBV5-1 and TRBJ2-5; D is uncertain. The ends were cut back, 0 bases at V and 3 bases at J, with 9 bases in the middle. The length of the CDR3 is 14 residues. Germline CDR1 and CDR2: SGHRS and YFSETQ. DNA for the CDR3: TGCGCCAGCAGCTTGGGCGGAGCGAAAGAGACCCAGTACTTC. This encodes CASSLGGAKETQYF.

As concerns this clonotype: This could be a read error, since a much larger clone is one nucleotide away. This chain joins TRBV4-2 and TRBJ2-5; 13 nucleotides match TRBD2. Germline V gene data show CDR1 as LGHNA and CDR2 as YNFKEQ. The CDR3 runs to 17 residues. CDR3 amino acids: CTSSQDRLAGGQETQYF. In DNA, the CDR3 is TGTACCAGCAGCCAAGATAGACTAGCGGGGGGCCAAGAGACCCAGTACTTC.

At least ten counts were recorded for this clonotype. This chain connects TRBV29-1 to TRBJ2-1; tentative D call: TRBD1 (6 bases). The CDR3 is 18 residues long. Germline-derived CDR1 and CDR2 are SQVTM and ANQGSEA. V was trimmed by 2 bases and J by 3 bases, leaving 23 bases between them. The CDR3 DNA reads as TGCAGCGTTGAACCTCTAGGGACATTCGAGGGGGACTACAATGAGCAGTTCTTC. It is translated as CSVEPLGTFEGDYNEQFF.

This clonotype was counted only a few times. This sequence joins TRBV28 and TRBJ2-3, with D hard to call. The ends were cut back, 3 bases at V and 6 bases at J, with 19 bases in the middle. The CDR3 is 16 amino acids. Per germline, CDR1 MDHEN and CDR2 SYDVKM. The CDR3 spells CASSFDPRGSSDTQYF. The CDR3, as DNA: TGTGCCAGCAGTTTCGACCCCCGTGGCTCCAGTGATACGCAGTATTTT.

On this clonotype itself: A much larger clone sits a single nucleotide away, making a read error possible. CDR3 sequence: CSTTHDPTDTQYF. CDR3 coding DNA: TGCAGCACAACTCACGATCCCACAGATACGCAGTATTTT. The chain combines TRBV29-1 with TRBJ2-3; no definite D call. The germline V gene encodes CDR1 SQVTM and CDR2 ANQGSEA. There are 13 residues in the CDR3. The germline V and J ends were trimmed by 8 bases and 2 bases, with 14 bases remaining between them.

The sample holds a few counts of this clonotype. The gene calls are TRBV20-1 and TRBJ2-7, with TRBD2 identical over 10 bases. From germline, CDR1 is DFQATT and CDR2 SNEGSKA (reference sequence). Trimming removed 4 bases from V and 2 bases from J; junction bases left unmatched: 5. CDR3 length: 14 residues. In DNA form, the CDR3 reads TGCAGTGCTACCCCTAGCGGGGGACCCTACGAGCAGTACTTC. Residues: CSATPSGGPYEQYF.

This chain uses TRBV20-1 with TRBJ1-5, with a tentative D call TRBD1 (5 bases). The V gene lost 1 base and the J gene lost 9 bases, with 10 bases spanning the gap. This CDR3 has 12 residues. The germline gives CDR1 DFQATT, CDR2 SNEGSKA (reference sequence). This CDR3 is CSARAPGGPQHF. CDR3 nucleotide sequence: TGCAGTGCTAGAGCCCCTGGGGGGCCCCAGCATTTT.

The chain is built from TRBV12-3 or TRBV12-4 and TRBJ1-2; D is undetermined. The CDR3 covers 15 residues. V lost 0 bases and J lost 0, with 8 bases in between. CDR3 DNA sequence: TGTGCCAGCAGTTTAGCGCTCGTAGCTAACTATGGCTACACCTTC. It encodes CASSLALVANYGYTF.

The chain employs TRBV30 and TRBJ1-1; D perhaps matches TRBD1 (5 bases). V gave up 7 bases and J gave up 4 bases, with 13 bases separating them. CDR3 length: 12 residues. CDR1 is GTSNPN and CDR2 is SVGIG in the germline V gene (reference sequence). The CDR3 region has the DNA TGTGCCTTCAGGGTATCCGCCACTGAAGCTTTCTTT. As protein: CAFRVSATEAFF.

Points on this clonotype: A junction boundary mismatches the germline segment, possibly from a read error. This chain joins TRBV5-5 and TRBJ2-7, with D tentatively TRBD1 (6 bases). The CDR3 runs to 15 residues. Germline CDR1 and CDR2: SGHKS and YYEKEE (reference sequence). The CDR3 nucleotides read TGTGCCAGCAGCTTTTCTCAGGGGCACTCCTACAAGCAGTACTTC. Protein product: CASSFSQGHSYKQYF.

The chain combines TRBV5-6 with TRBJ1-1, with 8 nucleotides matching TRBD1. Trimming at V came to 5 bases and at J to 0 bases, leaving 3 bases not matched to a gene. The CDR3 loop spans 14 amino acids. Germline V gene sequence: CDR1 SGHDT, CDR2 YYEEEE. The CDR3 loop is CASRRQGLNTEAFF. The CDR3 nucleotides are TGTGCCAGCAGACGACAGGGGTTGAACACTGAAGCTTTCTTT.

On this clonotype itself: A read error may account for a junction end that differs from germline. The chain joins TRBV7-3 to TRBJ2-3; a possible D gene is TRBD1 (6 bases). The CDR3 has 14 residues. The germline gives CDR1 SGHTA, CDR2 FQGTGA. The CDR3 protein is CGSSLRGFADTQYF. The CDR3 DNA reads as TGTGGCAGCAGCTTAAGGGGGTTTGCAGATACGCAGTATTTT.